This T cell receptor beta chain was retrieved from a study of blood T cell repertoires in COVID-19. Here immunoSEQ multiplex PCR was the method, and the copy in TCRdb shows in-frame clones only, minus some. The table has 200,000 to 300,000 clones, around 82% seen once; the top ten hold about 9.1%. The CDR3 runs to 13 residues. V trimming: 5 bases; J trimming: 6 bases; junction bases outside the gene matches: 6. Germline V lookup: CDR1 PRHDT, CDR2 FYEKMQ (reference sequence). The source of this sequence is a human donor in a cohort sampled during active COVID-19. Sequenced sample: peripheral blood. V is TRBV13 and J is TRBJ2-7, with 8 bases lining up with TRBD2. The CDR3 reads CASSTGLALEQYF. DNA of the CDR3: TGTGCCAGCAGCACCGGACTAGCCCTCGAGCAGTACTTC.